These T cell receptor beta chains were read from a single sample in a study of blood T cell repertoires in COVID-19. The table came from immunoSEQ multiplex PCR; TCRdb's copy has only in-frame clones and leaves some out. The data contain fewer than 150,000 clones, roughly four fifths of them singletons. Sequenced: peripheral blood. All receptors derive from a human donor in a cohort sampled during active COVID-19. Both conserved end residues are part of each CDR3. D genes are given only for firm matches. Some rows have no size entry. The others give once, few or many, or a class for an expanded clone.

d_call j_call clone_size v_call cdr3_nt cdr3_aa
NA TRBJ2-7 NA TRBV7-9 TGTGCCAGCAGCATTAGGGCAGGGTTCTCCGACGAGCAGTACTTC CASSIRAGFSDEQYF
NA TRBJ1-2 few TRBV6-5 TGTGCCAGCAGGGATTCGGACGGGGGCTATGGCTACACCTTC CASRDSDGGYGYTF
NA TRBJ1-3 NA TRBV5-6 TGTGCCAGCAGCTACGGGACACCTGGAAACACCATATATTTT CASSYGTPGNTIYF
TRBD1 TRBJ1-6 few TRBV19 TGTGCCAGTGCCGGGACAGAAAATTCACCCCTCCACTTT CASAGTENSPLHF
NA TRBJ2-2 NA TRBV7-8 TGTGCCAGCAGCTTACCCCCCGGGGGGTGGGGGGGCAACACCGGGGAGCTGTTTTTT CASSLPPGGWGGNTGELFF
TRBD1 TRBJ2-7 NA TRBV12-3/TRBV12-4 TGTGCCAGCAGGCCGGGACAGCACTACGAGCAGTACTTC CASRPGQHYEQYF
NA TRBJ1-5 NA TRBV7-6 TGTGCCAGCAGCCCAAATCCAAATCAGCCCCAGCATTTT CASSPNPNQPQHF
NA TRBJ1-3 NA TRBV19 TGTGCCAGTAGTCCGCAGACAGGACCCTCTGGAAACACCATATATTTT CASSPQTGPSGNTIYF
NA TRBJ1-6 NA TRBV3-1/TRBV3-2 TGTGCCAGCAGCCAAGAACGGGGGATTATGGGGCCCCTCCACTTT CASSQERGIMGPLHF
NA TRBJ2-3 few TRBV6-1 TGTGCCAGCAGTGAAATGCCAAGCTCAACAGATACGCAGTATTTT CASSEMPSSTDTQYF
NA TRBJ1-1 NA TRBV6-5 TGTGCCAGCAGTTACCCCGGGACATCGAACACTGAAGCTTTCTTT CASSYPGTSNTEAFF
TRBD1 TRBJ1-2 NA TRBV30 TGTGCCTGGAGTGTGGGACAGGGGGATTTTTATGGCTACACCTTC CAWSVGQGDFYGYTF
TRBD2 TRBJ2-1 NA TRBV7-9 TGTGCCAGCAGCTTAGGACTAGCGGTCTACAATGAGCAGTTCTTC CASSLGLAVYNEQFF
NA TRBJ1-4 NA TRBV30 TGTGCCTGGAGTGGCCATAACAGGGAACGAAATGAAAAACTGTTTTTT CAWSGHNRERNEKLFF
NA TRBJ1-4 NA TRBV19 TGTGCCAGTAGTATAAGATCTCACCCGTCCGGGGAACTGTTTTTT CASSIRSHPSGELFF
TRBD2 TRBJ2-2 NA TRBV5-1 TGCGCCAGCAGCTTTGAAAGCGGGGGGAACACCGGGGAGCTGTTTTTT CASSFESGGNTGELFF
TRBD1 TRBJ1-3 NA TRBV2 TGTGCCAGCAGTGATAGTTCAGGGGGACGGAACACCATATATTTT CASSDSSGGRNTIYF
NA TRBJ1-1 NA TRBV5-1 TGCGCCAGCAGCTCAATCGGACAGCCTTTAAACGCTGAAGCTTTCTTT CASSSIGQPLNAEAFF
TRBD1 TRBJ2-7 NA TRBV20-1 TGCAGTGCTAGTGGGACAGGGTCAACCTACGAGCAGTACTTC CSASGTGSTYEQYF
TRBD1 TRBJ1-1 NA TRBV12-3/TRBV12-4 TGTGCCAGCAGTTTCCACAGGGGGACTGAAGCTTTCTTT CASSFHRGTEAFF
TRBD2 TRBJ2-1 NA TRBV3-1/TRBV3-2 TGTGCCAGCAGCCAATTCAGCGGGGGGGCCAACAATGAGCAGTTCTTC CASSQFSGGANNEQFF
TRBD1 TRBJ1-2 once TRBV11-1 TGTGCCAGCAGCTCTACAGGGGAGGACTATGGCTACACCTTC CASSSTGEDYGYTF
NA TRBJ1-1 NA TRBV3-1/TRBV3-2 TGTGCCAGCAGCCAAGTACGCGGGGGCGCAAGAGCTTTCTTT CASSQVRGGARAFF
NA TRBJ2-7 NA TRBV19 TGTGCCAGTAGTAACCGGGGCTACGAGCAGTACTTC CASSNRGYEQYF
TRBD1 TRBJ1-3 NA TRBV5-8 TGTGCCAGCAGCTTGGAGGGGGCCATCTCTGGAAACACCATATATTTT CASSLEGAISGNTIYF
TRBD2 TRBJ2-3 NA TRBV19 TGTGCCAGTAGACGGGACTATGGGGAAGATACGCAGTATTTT CASRRDYGEDTQYF
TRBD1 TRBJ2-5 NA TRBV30 TGTGCCTGGAGTGGATTCAGGGACAGGGAAGGGTACCAAGAGACCCAGTACTTC CAWSGFRDREGYQETQYF
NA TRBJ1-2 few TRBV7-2 TGTGCCAGCAGCTTAGAGTCGTCCATCCGGGGAACAAGCTATGGCTACACCTTC CASSLESSIRGTSYGYTF
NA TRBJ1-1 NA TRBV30 TGTGCCTGGAGTACAGGGTCAGGGAACACTGAAGCTTTCTTT CAWSTGSGNTEAFF
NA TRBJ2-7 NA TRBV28 TGTGCCAGCAGTTCCCAGGGGGGTGGAACCTACGAGCAGTACTTC CASSSQGGGTYEQYF
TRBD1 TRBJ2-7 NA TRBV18 TGTGCCAGCTCACCCCGGGACAGCCCTGACTACGAGCAGTACTTC CASSPRDSPDYEQYF
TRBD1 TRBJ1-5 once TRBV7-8 TGTGCCAGCAGCGAGTACAGGGGGACCGGGGGCAATCAGCCCCAGCATTTT CASSEYRGTGGNQPQHF
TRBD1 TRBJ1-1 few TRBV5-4 TGTGCCAGCAGCACCCGGGACAGGGGCTACACTGAAGCTTTCTTT CASSTRDRGYTEAFF
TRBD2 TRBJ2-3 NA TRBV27 TGTGCCAGCAGTTGGACTAGCGGGGGCACAGATACGCAGTATTTT CASSWTSGGTDTQYF
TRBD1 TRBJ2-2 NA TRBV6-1 TGTGCCAGCAGTGACCGGACAGGGGGCTGGGCCGGGGAGCTGTTTTTT CASSDRTGGWAGELFF
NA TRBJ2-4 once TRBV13 TGTGCCAGCAGCTTTGTCGAGTCTGGCGGGGCTGCCAAAAACATTCAGTACTTC CASSFVESGGAAKNIQYF
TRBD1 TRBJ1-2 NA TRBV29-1 TGCAGCGTTTCCCCCGGACAGGGTAACTATGGCTACACCTTC CSVSPGQGNYGYTF
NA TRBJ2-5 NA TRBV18 TGTGCCAGCTCACCGGATGCCAGCGCAGGGAAGACCCAGTACTTC CASSPDASAGKTQYF
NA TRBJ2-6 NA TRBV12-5 TGTGCTAGTCGGGAACCTGGGGCCAACGTCCTGACTTTC CASREPGANVLTF
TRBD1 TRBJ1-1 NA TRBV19 TGTGCCAGTAGTCCCCGGACAGGATGGACTGAAGCTTTCTTT CASSPRTGWTEAFF
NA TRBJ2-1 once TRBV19 TGTGCCAGTAGTCCTCTTAGCTCCTACAATGAGCAGTTCTTC CASSPLSSYNEQFF
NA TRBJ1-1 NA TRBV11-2 TGTGCCAGCAGCTCCCGACAGGTTTTAGAAGCTTTCTTT CASSSRQVLEAFF
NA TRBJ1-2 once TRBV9 TGTGCCAGCAGCGTAGACCAGGGCGTCTATGGCTACACCTTC CASSVDQGVYGYTF
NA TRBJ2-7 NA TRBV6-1 TGTGCCAGCAGTGAACTAGGTTCCTACGAGCAGTACTTC CASSELGSYEQYF
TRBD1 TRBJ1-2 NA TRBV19 TGTGCCAGTCATCACCGGACAGGGTCCTATGGCTACACCTTC CASHHRTGSYGYTF
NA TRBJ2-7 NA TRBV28 TGTGCCAGCACAACACCACTACACTACGAGCAGTACTTC CASTTPLHYEQYF
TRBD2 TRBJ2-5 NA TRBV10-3 TGTGCCATCAGCATGGACGGGGGGATTCAAGAGACCCAGTACTTC CAISMDGGIQETQYF
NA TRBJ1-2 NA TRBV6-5 TGTGCCAGCAGGGACACCTATGGCTACACCTTC CASRDTYGYTF
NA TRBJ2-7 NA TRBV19 TGTGCCAGTAGTACTAGGACCAGGGACGAGCAGTACTTC CASSTRTRDEQYF
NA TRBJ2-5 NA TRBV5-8 TGTGCCAGCAGCCTACAGGGGACTCAAGAGACCCAGTACTTC CASSLQGTQETQYF
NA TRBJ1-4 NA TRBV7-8 TGTGCCAGCAGCCCCTCGGGATTGGATAATGAAAAACTGTTTTTT CASSPSGLDNEKLFF
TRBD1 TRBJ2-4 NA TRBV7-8 TGTGCCAGCAGCCCGGGACAGGGGGTCAAAAACATTCAGTACTTC CASSPGQGVKNIQYF
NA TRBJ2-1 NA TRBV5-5 TGTGCCAGCAGCTTGGGACTAGTCGACAATGAGCAGTTCTTC CASSLGLVDNEQFF
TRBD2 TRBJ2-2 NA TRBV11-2 TGTGCCAGCACCCTCCTCGGGGGCGGGGGGGCCCCCGGGGAGCTGTTTTTT CASTLLGGGGAPGELFF
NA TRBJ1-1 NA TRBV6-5 TGTGCCAGCAGACGAGACAGGCCGAACACTGAAGCTTTCTTT CASRRDRPNTEAFF
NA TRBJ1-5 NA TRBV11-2 TGTGCCAGCAGTTCCGCAGGGAACACTCAGCCCCAGCATTTT CASSSAGNTQPQHF
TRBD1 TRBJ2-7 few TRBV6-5 TGTGCCAGCACTAAGATGACGGGACAGGTCTACGAGCAGTACTTC CASTKMTGQVYEQYF
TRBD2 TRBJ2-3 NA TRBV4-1 TGCCCCACCACCCGACCGGCCGGCACTAGCGACACAGATACGCAGTATTTT CPTTRPAGTSDTDTQYF
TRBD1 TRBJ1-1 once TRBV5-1 TGCGCCAGCAGGAGAGACAGGGGGGACACTGAAGCTTTCTTT CASRRDRGDTEAFF
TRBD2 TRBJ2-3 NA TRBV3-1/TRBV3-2 TGTGCCAGCAGCCAAGGGCTAGCGGGGGTTGGAGATACGCAGTATTTT CASSQGLAGVGDTQYF